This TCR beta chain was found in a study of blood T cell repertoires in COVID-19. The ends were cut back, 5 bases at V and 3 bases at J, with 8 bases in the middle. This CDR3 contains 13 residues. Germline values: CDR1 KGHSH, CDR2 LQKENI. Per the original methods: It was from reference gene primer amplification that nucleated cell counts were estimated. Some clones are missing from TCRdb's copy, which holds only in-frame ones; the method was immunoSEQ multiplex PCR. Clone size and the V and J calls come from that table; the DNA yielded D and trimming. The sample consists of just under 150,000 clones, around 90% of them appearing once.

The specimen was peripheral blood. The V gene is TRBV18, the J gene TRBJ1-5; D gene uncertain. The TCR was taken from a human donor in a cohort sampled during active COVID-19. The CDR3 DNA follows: TGTGCCAGCTCATTAGATTCCAATCAGCCCCAGCATTTT. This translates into CASSLDSNQPQHF. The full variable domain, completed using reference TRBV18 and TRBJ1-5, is NAGVMQNPRHLVRRRGQEARLRCSPMKGHSHVYWYRQLPEEGLKFMVYLQKENIIDESGMPKERFSAEFPKEGPSILRIQQVVRGDSAAYFCASSLDSNQPQHFGDGTRLSIL.